The 21 T cell receptor beta chains reported below all come from one sample, sequenced in a study of cytomegalovirus exposure and HLA in healthy donors. PCR was performed using 60 Vbeta and 13 Jbeta primers. TCRdb's table, derived via immunoSEQ multiplex PCR, lists solely in-frame clones and lacks some. The top ten clones hold approximately 6.2% of a sample with approximately 140,000 clones, roughly 80% of them seen once. Sequencing was performed on PBMCs. These receptors originate from a man aged 35 to 55 in good health and CMV-seropositive.

The chain recombines TRBV27 with TRBJ2-1; 8 nucleotides agree with TRBD1. The CDR3 totals 15 residues. Germline V CDR1 and CDR2: MNHEY, SMNVEV (reference sequence). V trimming: 4 bases; J trimming: 4 bases; junction bases outside the gene matches: 6. In DNA form, the CDR3 reads TGTGCCAGCAGTTCCCAGACAGGGGTGTACAATGAGCAGTTCTTC. Its translation: CASSSQTGVYNEQFF.

The chain links TRBV27 to TRBJ2-5; the match to TRBD2 covers 7 bases. Germline values: CDR1 MNHEY, CDR2 SMNVEV (reference sequence). The CDR3 length is 13 residues. V was clipped by 6 bases and J by 7 bases; unmatched bases: 8. DNA of the CDR3: TGTGCCAGCAGGGAGGGAGGGGCAGGGACCCAGTACTTC. Its translation: CASREGGAGTQYF.

This clone was observed a handful of times. The genes are TRBV7-2 and TRBJ1-1, with TRBD1 matching over 9 bases. After removal of 5 bases from V and 5 bases from J, the junction contained 6 bases not matched to a gene. This CDR3 comprises 14 residues. Germline assignment: CDR1 SGHTA and CDR2 FQGNSA. The CDR3 sequence: CASSRGTGRTEAFF. CDR3 nucleotide sequence: TGTGCCAGCAGCCGTGGGACAGGGAGGACTGAAGCTTTCTTT.

CDR3 nucleotide sequence: TGTGCCAGCAGTTACTCCGGGACAGGGGCCTACAATGAGCAGTTCTTC. Residues: CASSYSGTGAYNEQFF. This chain connects TRBV6-6 to TRBJ2-1, with 10 bases fitting TRBD1. This CDR3 is built from 16 residues. After removal of 0 bases from V and 2 bases from J, the junction contained 1 base not matched to a gene. Germline V CDR1 and CDR2: MNHNY, SVGAGI (reference sequence).

The chain has TRBV11-3 and TRBJ2-1, with a possible D match to TRBD2 (6 bases). Trimming left V 3 bases short and J 8 bases short, with 20 bases between. The CDR3 is made up of 16 amino acids. The germline V gene has CDR1 SGHNT and CDR2 YENEEA. In DNA form, the CDR3 reads TGTGCCAGCAGCTTTTCCGGGACTTCAGTTGGTCATGAGCAGTTCTTC. It translates to CASSFSGTSVGHEQFF.

The V call is TRBV2, the J call TRBJ1-1; the D is unclear. Trimming took off 8 bases at V and 4 bases at J, with 14 bases between the two ends. Germline V CDR1 and CDR2: SNHLY, FYNNEI. This CDR3 is 13 amino acids long. CDR3 protein: CASSREGGTEAFF. The CDR3 coding sequence is TGTGCCAGCTCCCGGGAGGGAGGCACTGAAGCTTTCTTT.

The J gene is TRBJ1-2, the V gene TRBV29-1; no definite D call. Germline lookup yields CDR1 SQVTM and CDR2 ANQGSEA. The CDR3 extends over 11 amino acids. V was clipped by 7 bases and J by 5 bases, with 11 bases between them. The CDR3, as DNA: TGCAGCGCCAGAGACTCATATGGCTACACCTTC. Its translation is CSARDSYGYTF.

The chain recombines TRBV7-2 with TRBJ2-7; 15 bases fit TRBD2. The CDR3 runs to 17 residues. Germline CDR1 and CDR2: SGHTA and FQGNSA. Unmatched junction bases numbered 5, after V lost 4 bases and J lost 1 base. The CDR3 DNA is TGTGCCAGCAGCTCAAGCGGACTAGCGGGAGGGTCCTACGAGCAGTACTTC. As protein: CASSSSGLAGGSYEQYF. Variable domain in full (rest from reference TRBV7-2 and TRBJ2-7): GAGVSQSPSNKVTEKGKDVELRCDPISGHTALYWYRQSLGQGLEFLIYFQGNSAPDKSGLPSDRFSAERTGGSVSTLTIQRTQQEDSAVYLCASSSSGLAGGSYEQYFGPGTRLTVT.

CDR3 sequence: CASRAQGTDTQYF. DNA of the CDR3: TGTGCCAGCAGGGCCCAGGGCACAGATACGCAGTATTTT. The V and J genes are TRBV25-1 and TRBJ2-3, with D uncertain. The CDR3 is 13 amino acids. Germline loops: CDR1 MGHDK, CDR2 SYGVNS. Trimming left V 6 bases short and J 1 base short, with 8 bases between.

This sequence joins TRBV29-1 and TRBJ2-7; maybe TRBD2 (5 bases). The CDR3 is 12 residues long. V lost 7 bases and J 2 bases, leaving 12 bases between the germline ends. Looked up from germline, CDR1 is SQVTM and CDR2 is ANQGSEA. The CDR3 loop reads CSATAGPYEQYF. CDR3 bases: TGCAGCGCAACTGCGGGCCCCTACGAGCAGTACTTC.

J is TRBJ2-7 and V is TRBV5-4; D not resolved. CDR1 is SGHNT and CDR2 is YYREEE in the germline V gene (reference sequence). Trimming cost V 0 bases and J 2 bases, with 9 bases left between them. The CDR3 spans 14 residues. The CDR3 nucleotides are TGTGCCAGCAGCTTGGAAGCTGGTACCTACGAGCAGTACTTC. This encodes CASSLEAGTYEQYF.

V usage is TRBV5-1 and J usage is TRBJ1-3, with D tentatively TRBD1 (5 bases). Trimming removed 7 bases at V and 0 bases at J, with 14 bases between. In germline, CDR1 is SGHRS, CDR2 YFSETQ. This CDR3 is 15 amino acids long. CDR3 region: CASRDSPSSGNTIYF. CDR3 nucleotide sequence: TGCGCCAGCCGCGACAGCCCGAGCTCTGGAAACACCATATATTTT. Full variable domain (outside the CDR3, taken from reference TRBV5-1 and TRBJ1-3): KAGVTQTPRYLIKTRGQQVTLSCSPISGHRSVSWYQQTPGQGLQFLFEYFSETQRNKGNFPGRFSGRQFSNSRSEMNVSTLELGDSALYLCASRDSPSSGNTIYFGEGSWLTVV.

Only a few counts were recorded for this clone. The J gene is TRBJ2-1, the V gene TRBV18; 9 bases align to TRBD2. This CDR3 contains 16 residues. V shed 3 bases, J shed 8 bases, and the junction held 11 bases outside the gene matches. From germline, CDR1 is KGHSH and CDR2 LQKENI. The DNA of the CDR3 is TGTGCCAGCTCACCTCCCAGGACTAGCGATTTCCATGAGCAGTTCTTC. Translating gives CASSPPRTSDFHEQFF.

This chain connects TRBV7-9 to TRBJ1-3, with TRBD1 matching 7 bases. The CDR3 loop spans 14 amino acids. The germline V gene has CDR1 SEHNR and CDR2 FQNEAQ (reference sequence). The ends lost 4 bases at V and 3 bases at J; junction bases unmatched: 3. CDR3 amino acids: CASSSDRVGNTIYF. CDR3 DNA sequence: TGTGCCAGCAGCTCCGACAGGGTTGGAAACACCATATATTTT.

This chain connects TRBV30 to TRBJ1-1; TRBD1 matches at 11 bases. This CDR3 spans 18 amino acids. V lost 2 bases, J lost 0 bases, and 11 bases stayed unmatched. Germline V lookup: CDR1 GTSNPN, CDR2 SVGIG (reference sequence). The DNA for the CDR3 is TGTGCCTGGAGTACCTGGACAGGGGGCCCCAACATGAACACTGAAGCTTTCTTT. Encoded protein: CAWSTWTGGPNMNTEAFF.

The rearrangement joins TRBV27 to TRBJ2-7; 10 nucleotides match TRBD2. Trimming took 5 bases from V and 3 from J; bases not matched to a gene: 7. The CDR3 spans 15 residues. CDR1 MNHEY and CDR2 SMNVEV come from the germline V gene (reference sequence). The CDR3 DNA reads as TGTGCCAGCAGTCCTCGGACTAGCGGAAGCTACGAGCAGTACTTC. Its protein is CASSPRTSGSYEQYF.

J is TRBJ1-4 and V is TRBV19; tentatively, D is TRBD1 (6 bases). Germline assignment: CDR1 LNHDA and CDR2 SQIVND (reference sequence). V lost 4 bases and J 4 bases, leaving 16 bases between the germline ends. The CDR3 totals 16 residues. The CDR3: CASSTRSGTSNEKLFF. CDR3 in DNA: TGTGCCAGTAGTACTCGCTCCGGGACAAGTAATGAAAAACTGTTTTTT.

The chain recombines TRBV30 with TRBJ2-1; 8 bases map to TRBD2. V was pared by 3 bases and J by 0 bases, with 4 bases of the junction left unmatched. This CDR3 contains 15 residues. CDR1 is GTSNPN, CDR2 SVGIG, per germline (reference sequence). Written as DNA, the CDR3 is TGTGCCTGGAGAAGGCGGGAGGTCTCCTACAATGAGCAGTTCTTC. This sequence encodes CAWRRREVSYNEQFF.

The chain couples TRBV27 to TRBJ1-5; weak D call: TRBD1 (6 bases). The CDR3 spans 15 residues. Trimming pared 2 bases from V and 0 bases from J, leaving 8 bases between. Germline V gene lookup returns CDR1 MNHEY and CDR2 SMNVEV (reference sequence). DNA for the CDR3: TGTGCCAGCAGTTTAGAGGGGGATAGCAATCAGCCCCAGCATTTT. This sequence encodes CASSLEGDSNQPQHF.

V gene TRBV9 combines with J gene TRBJ1-4; TRBD1 matches 11 bases. CDR3 length: 16 residues. Trimming at V came to 1 base and at J to 6 bases, leaving 5 bases not matched to a gene. The germline V gene encodes CDR1 SGDLS and CDR2 YYNGEE. CDR3 amino acids: CASSVQDRGRHEKLFF. The DNA for the CDR3 is TGTGCCAGCAGCGTACAGGACAGGGGGCGTCATGAAAAACTGTTTTTT. Complete variable domain (other parts from reference TRBV9 and TRBJ1-4): DSGVTQTPKHLITATGQRVTLRCSPRSGDLSVYWYQQSLDQGLQFLIQYYNGEERAKGNILERFSAQQFPDLHSELNLSSLELGDSALYFCASSVQDRGRHEKLFFGSGTQLSVL.

The chain combines TRBV7-9 with TRBJ2-1; D unresolved. This CDR3 is built from 14 residues. Trimming cost V 0 bases and J 6 bases, with 9 bases left between them. CDR1 SEHNR and CDR2 FQNEAQ come from the germline V gene (reference sequence). The chain's CDR3 is CASSLAISVNEQFF. CDR3 coding DNA: TGTGCCAGCAGCTTAGCAATTTCGGTCAATGAGCAGTTCTTC.